The 23 T cell receptor beta chains listed next were all sequenced from one sample in a study of metastatic and nonmetastatic thyroid tumors. TCRdb reassembled clones from the PCR reads with MiXCR. This sample carries over 50,000 clones, 25% to 35% of them seen once, and the ten largest clones take about 16%. Nobody among the patients had been given any treatment before thyroid surgery. The specimen was blood. The receptor set was obtained from a female donor with papillary thyroid cancer or a benign thyroid nodule (not recorded which). Some clones in this sample may be carry-over from other donors' samples.

V is TRBV20-1 and J is TRBJ1-1; D is uncertain. Trimming shortened V by 5 bases and J by 7 bases, and 11 bases separated the two germline ends. CDR1 and CDR2 (germline): DFQATT, SNEGSKA (reference sequence). The CDR3 is 11 residues long. The CDR3 nucleotides read TGCAGTGCTCGCTCAGGAAGTGAAGCTTTCTTT. This translates into CSARSGSEAFF.

V and J are TRBV5-4 and TRBJ2-7, with 13 bases that match TRBD2. The CDR3 length is 17 residues. In germline, CDR1 is SGHNT, CDR2 YYREEE (reference sequence). V shed 0 bases, J shed 4 bases, and the junction held 7 bases outside the gene matches. CDR3 in DNA: TGTGCCAGCAGCTTGGTGCGACTAGCGGGAGGATTGTACGAGCAGTACTTC. This gives the protein CASSLVRLAGGLYEQYF.

The chain is built from TRBV4-3 and TRBJ1-2; 7 positions match TRBD1. V gave up 2 bases and J gave up 4 bases; unmatched junction bases: 7. The germline V gene has CDR1 LGHNA and CDR2 YSLEER. This CDR3 spans 15 amino acids. The CDR3: CASSQLGQDPYGYTF. The CDR3 nucleotides are TGCGCCAGCAGCCAACTCGGACAGGACCCCTATGGCTACACCTTC.

This clone has more than one count but fewer than ten. V and J are TRBV6-1 and TRBJ2-1; 8 nucleotides match TRBD2. The V and J ends lost 2 bases and 5 bases, in that order; junction bases with no gene match: 8. The CDR3 totals 16 residues. The germline gives CDR1 MNHNS, CDR2 SASEGT. CDR3 in amino acids: CASSEFGGRLNNEQFF. CDR3 DNA: TGTGCCAGCAGTGAATTCGGCGGGAGGTTGAACAATGAGCAGTTCTTC.

This clone was seen a few times. V is TRBV6-1 and J is TRBJ1-2; 7 bases map to TRBD1. The V gene end was trimmed by 6 bases and the J gene end by 5 bases; junction bases not matched to a gene: 9. Germline V CDR1 and CDR2: MNHNS, SASEGT. The length of the CDR3 is 14 residues. DNA for the CDR3: TGTGCCAGCAGAAGACAGGGCTCTTGGTATGGCTACACCTTC. It specifies CASRRQGSWYGYTF.

The chain joins TRBV28 to TRBJ2-3, with D possibly being TRBD1 (5 bases). The CDR3 consists of 13 residues. V was cut by 6 bases and J by 1 base, with 8 bases left in between. The germline V gene has CDR1 MDHEN and CDR2 SYDVKM. Written as DNA, the CDR3 is TGTGCCAGCAGGGACACCGGCACAGATACGCAGTATTTT. It is translated as CASRDTGTDTQYF.

The chain carries TRBV6-1 and TRBJ1-2; 10 positions agree with TRBD1. The CDR3 has 16 residues. The V gene end was trimmed by 4 bases and the J gene end by 4 bases; junction bases not matched to a gene: 9. The germline gives CDR1 MNHNS, CDR2 SASEGT. The CDR3 bases are TGTGCCAGCAGTGGGACAGGGGGACGACGGTTCTATGGCTACACCTTC. This encodes CASSGTGGRRFYGYTF.

This clone was recorded at least ten times. This rearrangement joins TRBV28 to TRBJ2-5, with D possibly being TRBD1 or TRBD2 (5 bases each). CDR3 size: 17 residues. Trimming stripped 5 bases from V and 4 bases from J, with 23 bases between. Germline-derived CDR1 and CDR2 are MDHEN and SYDVKM. This chain's CDR3 is CASSLSRTFRDLETQYF. CDR3 nucleotide sequence: TGTGCCAGCAGTCTCAGCCGGACATTTCGGGATTTAGAGACCCAGTACTTC.

This clone was detected a few times. The CDR3 DNA follows: TGTGCCAGCAGTTCCGGGACAGGGGTTAAGCTGTTTTTT. This sequence encodes CASSSGTGVKLFF. This chain uses TRBV6-5 with TRBJ2-2; 10 bases fit TRBD1. The CDR3 totals 13 residues. Germline V CDR1 and CDR2: MNHEY, SVGAGI. V shed 4 bases and J 12 bases; nucleotides not matched to a gene: 5.

V and J are TRBV7-2 and TRBJ2-2; D is uncertain. This CDR3 has 14 residues. Germline-derived CDR1 and CDR2 are SGHTA and FQGNSA. V shed 1 base and J shed 1 base, with 4 bases lying between them. The CDR3 loop is CASSLVGNTGELFF. The CDR3 DNA reads TGTGCCAGCAGCTTAGTCGGGAACACCGGGGAGCTGTTTTTT.

The V gene is TRBV6-2 or TRBV6-3, the J gene TRBJ2-1; D is possibly TRBD1 (5 bases). With 10 bases removed from V and 6 bases from J, the gap between germline ends came to 13 bases. The CDR3 contains 12 residues. Germline CDR1 and CDR2: MNHEY and SVGEGT. CDR3 residues: CATTVGVNEQFF. The CDR3 nucleotides are TGTGCCACTACCGTAGGGGTCAATGAGCAGTTCTTC.

In its sample, this clone was seen a few times. The chain links TRBV6-1 to TRBJ1-1; D unresolved. The CDR3 spans 12 residues. Germline CDR1 is MNHNS and CDR2 is SASEGT. V dropped 6 bases and J dropped 0 bases, with 5 bases sitting between them. The CDR3 nucleotides read TGTGCCAGCAGGGGCGTGAACACTGAAGCTTTCTTT. Protein: CASRGVNTEAFF.

Here the CDR3 reads CASSPDGYPPYNEQFF. In DNA form, the CDR3 reads TGTGCCAGCAGCCCAGATGGATATCCCCCCTACAATGAGCAGTTCTTC. J is TRBJ2-1 and V is TRBV11-1; D uncertain. V lost 5 bases, J lost 2 bases, and 16 bases lay in between. This CDR3 is built from 16 residues. Germline CDR1 is SGHAT and CDR2 is FQDESV (reference sequence).

This chain uses TRBV20-1 with TRBJ2-7; 9 positions agree with TRBD2. Germline V CDR1 and CDR2: DFQATT, SNEGSKA (reference sequence). The CDR3 contains 13 residues. The CDR3 is CSPGRGGLYEQYF. The DNA for the CDR3 is TGCAGCCCGGGGCGGGGGGGCCTCTACGAGCAGTACTTC.

This clone is labeled medium-sized. The chain recombines TRBV6-5 with TRBJ2-1, with D perhaps TRBD1 (7 bases). Per the germline V gene, CDR1 is MNHEY and CDR2 is SVGAGI. CDR3 size: 15 residues. V lost 2 bases, J lost 6 bases, and 14 bases lay in between. The CDR3 DNA sequence: TGTGCCAGCAGTTACGGGGCAGGGGGGATCAATGAGCAGTTCTTC. Its protein product is CASSYGAGGINEQFF.

This clone came up a few times. V usage is TRBV28 and J usage is TRBJ1-2; D uncertain. V gave up 2 bases and J gave up 5 bases, with 9 bases separating them. The CDR3 is 13 amino acids. CDR1 and CDR2 from the germline V gene are MDHEN and SYDVKM. The CDR3 is CASSLGRRYGYTF. DNA for the CDR3: TGTGCCAGCAGTTTAGGGAGGAGATATGGCTACACCTTC.

The rearrangement joins TRBV20-1 to TRBJ2-7; 12 bases fit TRBD2. The junction had 7 bases not matched to a gene; V was cut back by 6 bases and J by 1 base. The CDR3 length is 15 residues. Germline CDR1 reads DFQATT; CDR2 reads SNEGSKA (reference sequence). CDR3 nucleotides: TGCAGTGCCTCGGGACTAGCGGGTCTATCCTACGAGCAGTACTTC. Its translation: CSASGLAGLSYEQYF.

About this clone itself: A much larger clone differs from this one at a single base, so this may be a read error. The rearrangement links TRBV11-2 to TRBJ2-1; weak D call: TRBD1 (6 bases). This CDR3 comprises 21 residues. Per germline, CDR1 SGHAT and CDR2 FQNNGV. With 2 bases removed from V and 0 bases from J, the gap between germline ends came to 26 bases. This CDR3 is CASSLPRDRLLGESSYNEQFF. The CDR3 DNA reads TGTGCCAGCAGCTTACCCCGCGACAGGCTGTTGGGCGAGAGCTCCTACAATGAGCAGTTCTTC.

V gene TRBV5-6 combines with J gene TRBJ1-2; TRBD1 aligns across 8 bases. With V trimmed by 0 bases and J by 10 bases, 5 bases remained unmatched. This CDR3 contains 13 residues. The germline gives CDR1 SGHDT, CDR2 YYEEEE. Written as DNA, the CDR3 is TGTGCCAGCAGCTTGGGACAGGGGATAGTCTACACCTTC. Its translation is CASSLGQGIVYTF. The full variable domain, with the rest looked up from reference TRBV5-6 and TRBJ1-2, is DAGVTQSPTHLIKTRGQQVTLRCSPKSGHDTVSWYQQALGQGPQFIFQYYEEEERQRGNFPDRFSGHQFPNYSSELNVNALLLGDSALYLCASSLGQGIVYTFGSGTRLTVV.

The chain joins TRBV28 to TRBJ2-7, with TRBD1 identical over 8 bases. Unmatched junction bases numbered 5, after V lost 5 bases and J lost 5 bases. This CDR3 spans 13 amino acids. The germline V gene encodes CDR1 MDHEN and CDR2 SYDVKM. CDR3 region: CASSRNRGNEQYF. CDR3 bases: TGTGCCAGCAGTCGAAACAGGGGGAACGAGCAGTACTTC.

In its sample, this clone was seen a few times. V and J are TRBV28 and TRBJ2-2, with D perhaps TRBD1 or TRBD2 (5 bases each). The CDR3 is 15 amino acids. The germline CDR1 and CDR2 sequences are MDHEN and SYDVKM. V shed 1 base and J shed 2 bases, with 8 bases lying between them. CDR3 nucleotide sequence: TGTGCCAGCAGTTTATTGGGGGATAACACCGGGGAGCTGTTTTTT. Translating it yields CASSLLGDNTGELFF.

This clone was found a few times. J is TRBJ1-1 and V is TRBV19; 8 positions agree with TRBD1. V gave up 4 bases and J gave up 5 bases; unmatched junction bases: 3. This CDR3 has 13 residues. The germline CDR1 and CDR2 sequences are LNHDA and SQIVND (reference sequence). In DNA, the CDR3 is TGTGCCAGTAGTACACAGGGGGGTACTGAAGCTTTCTTT. It yields the protein CASSTQGGTEAFF.

This clone came up a few times. This rearrangement joins TRBV20-1 to TRBJ2-3; tentative D call: TRBD1 (6 bases). This CDR3 comprises 14 residues. The germline V gene has CDR1 DFQATT and CDR2 SNEGSKA (reference sequence). V lost 6 bases and J 2 bases, leaving 15 bases between the germline ends. The CDR3 coding sequence is TGCAGTGCCATATTGACAGGCGCCACAGATACGCAGTATTTT. Translation: CSAILTGATDTQYF.